One and the same sample provided the 2 T cell receptor beta chains below, sequenced in a study of T cells in Graves' hyperthyroidism and ophthalmopathy (dated 2019 in TCRdb). The receptor library was made with multiplex PCR. Sequencing took place on an Illumina HiSeq 2000. The TCR beta CDR3 regions were amplified from RNA transcripts. For the first round of RT-PCR on the TCR CDR3, the HTBI primer set was used together with the Qiagen OneStep RT-PCR kit. TCRdb reran the public reads through fastp at Q25 and MiXCR, keeping productive beta chains. All rows with the same CDR3 protein become a single entry with the most common DNA and genes. The sample table lists some 500,000 distinct CDR3 sequences, approximately 24% of them with a count of one. 11% of the sample lies in the top ten. Material: blood. Receptors were obtained from a woman aged 30 to 39 with Graves' ophthalmopathy.

The chain combines TRBV12-3 or TRBV12-4 with TRBJ1-1; TRBD1 might be the D (6 bases). This CDR3 has 15 amino acids. Between the trimmed V and J ends, which lost 6 bases and 4 bases, there was a span of 18 bases. This chain's CDR3 is CASSSGGAGVTEAFF. For the CDR3, the DNA is TGTGCCAGCAGCTCCGGGGGGGCGGGGGTCACTGAAGCTTTCTTT.

This clonotype has ten or more counts. The chain couples TRBV28 to TRBJ1-3; D gene uncertain. This CDR3 has 12 amino acids. Trimming took off 4 bases at V and 4 bases at J, with 5 bases between the two ends. Looked up from germline, CDR1 is MDHEN and CDR2 is SYDVKM. CDR3 nucleotide sequence: TGTGCCAGCAGTTCCTTGGGAAACACCATATATTTT. Residues: CASSSLGNTIYF. The full variable domain, rest sourced from reference TRBV28 and TRBJ1-3, is DVKVTQSSRYLVKRTGEKVFLECVQDMDHENMFWYRQDPGLGLRLIYFSYDVKMKEKGDIPEGYSVSREKKERFSLILESASTNQTSMYLCASSSLGNTIYFGEGSWLTVV.